The 3 T cell receptor beta chains below were found in one sample sequenced in a study of blood T cells in healthy people across ages. The second PCR ran about 6 to 12 cycles with a sample-barcoded 5' primer and J-beta primers. TCRdb redid the calling of the 5' RACE reads with MiXCR, one entry per CDR3 protein. The table includes about 640,000 distinct CDR3 sequences, approximately 50% detected once. The material sequenced was blood. The origin of the receptors is a man aged 55 to 70 in good health.

This clonotype was seen a handful of times. The chain links TRBV6-4 to TRBJ2-3; D gene uncertain. This CDR3 region has 13 residues. Trimming took off 2 bases at V and 0 bases at J, with 3 bases between the two ends. CDR1 is MRHNA and CDR2 is SNTAGT in the germline V gene. CDR3 protein: CASSDQSTDTQYF. For the CDR3, the DNA is TGTGCCAGCAGTGACCAGAGCACAGATACGCAGTATTTT.

The gene calls are TRBV11-2 and TRBJ2-5, with TRBD2 identical over 10 bases. The CDR3 covers 15 residues. V shed 5 bases and J 1 base; nucleotides not matched to a gene: 4. The V gene's germline CDR1 is SGHAT and CDR2 FQNNGV. Here the CDR3 reads CASSETSGPQETQYF. The DNA for the CDR3 is TGTGCCAGCAGCGAGACTAGCGGGCCCCAAGAGACCCAGTACTTC.

The V and J genes are TRBV7-9 and TRBJ2-3, with D unresolved. V was clipped by 7 bases and J by 2 bases, with 7 bases between them. Germline V gene data show CDR1 as SEHNR and CDR2 as FQNEAQ (reference sequence). CDR3 size: 12 residues. Here the CDR3 DNA reads TGTGCCAGCAAGGATTTCACAGATACGCAGTATTTT. This sequence encodes CASKDFTDTQYF.